The rows below give T cell receptor beta chains drawn from one sample of a study of blood T cell repertoires in COVID-19. Profiled with immunoSEQ multiplex PCR; TCRdb holds only in-frame clones, not every one. The data show 350,000 or so clones, 89% seen once. The material sequenced was peripheral blood. These receptors were taken from a woman aged 60-70 years with COVID-19, enrolled during active disease. CDR3s include the opening cysteine and the closing phenylalanine or tryptophan. D genes are given only for firm matches. Expanded clones get a size class; other rows say once, few or many, or leave the size out.

j_gene: TRBJ2-1; v_gene: TRBV2; d_gene: TRBD1; abundance: NA; len: 13; CDR3nt: TGTGCCAGCAGTGTGAACAGGGGCAATGAGCAGTTCTTC; CDR3aa: CASSVNRGNEQFF
j_gene: TRBJ1-3; v_gene: TRBV7-6; d_gene: NA; abundance: many; len: 13; CDR3nt: TGTGCCAGCAGGGCAGGGGCCGGAAACACCATATATTTT; CDR3aa: CASRAGAGNTIYF
j_gene: TRBJ2-3; v_gene: TRBV5-4; d_gene: TRBD2; abundance: NA; len: 15; CDR3nt: TGTGCCAGCAGCCGCGACGGGGGGAGCACAGATACGCAGTATTTT; CDR3aa: CASSRDGGSTDTQYF
j_gene: TRBJ1-3; v_gene: TRBV3-1/TRBV3-2; d_gene: NA; abundance: NA; len: 17; CDR3nt: TGTGCCAGCAGCCAAGGGGTGCTGTCAGGGGCTGGAAACACCATATATTTT; CDR3aa: CASSQGVLSGAGNTIYF
j_gene: TRBJ1-5; v_gene: TRBV6-6; d_gene: NA; abundance: NA; len: 14; CDR3nt: TGTGCCAGCAGTTACGGGGCTAGCAATCAGCCCCAGCATTTT; CDR3aa: CASSYGASNQPQHF
j_gene: TRBJ2-3; v_gene: TRBV19; d_gene: NA; abundance: NA; len: 15; CDR3nt: TGTGCCAGTAGAGGGTTCGGGGAAGCCACAGATACGCAGTATTTT; CDR3aa: CASRGFGEATDTQYF
j_gene: TRBJ1-2; v_gene: TRBV4-1; d_gene: NA; abundance: NA; len: 17; CDR3nt: TGCGCCAGCAGCCAAGAAGTCGGGGGAAAAGCTAACTATGGCTACACCTTC; CDR3aa: CASSQEVGGKANYGYTF
j_gene: TRBJ1-1; v_gene: TRBV6-5; d_gene: NA; abundance: NA; len: 15; CDR3nt: TGTGCCAGCACCGACTATTTTGGGGGGGTGGATGAAGCTTTCTTT; CDR3aa: CASTDYFGGVDEAFF
j_gene: TRBJ1-6; v_gene: TRBV11-3; d_gene: TRBD1; abundance: NA; len: 13; CDR3nt: TGTGCCAGTAGCCGGACAGGGCATTCACCCCTCCACTTT; CDR3aa: CASSRTGHSPLHF
j_gene: TRBJ2-1; v_gene: TRBV10-3; d_gene: TRBD2; abundance: NA; len: 16; CDR3nt: TGTGCCATCAGTGAGTCCGTAGCGGGGTCATACAATGAGCAGTTCTTC; CDR3aa: CAISESVAGSYNEQFF
j_gene: TRBJ1-2; v_gene: TRBV6-5; d_gene: NA; abundance: NA; len: 11; CDR3nt: TGTGCCAGCACAGTCCTCTATGGCTACACCTTC; CDR3aa: CASTVLYGYTF
j_gene: TRBJ2-7; v_gene: TRBV14; d_gene: TRBD1; abundance: NA; len: 15; CDR3nt: TGTGCCAGCAGCCAATTTGGGACAGGGGAGGTCGAGCAGTACTTC; CDR3aa: CASSQFGTGEVEQYF
j_gene: TRBJ2-5; v_gene: TRBV18; d_gene: NA; abundance: NA; len: 14; CDR3nt: TGTGCCAGCTCACCACTGGAGTCACAAGTGGCCCAGTACTTC; CDR3aa: CASSPLESQVAQYF
j_gene: TRBJ2-5; v_gene: TRBV7-3; d_gene: TRBD2; abundance: once; len: 15; CDR3nt: TGTGCCAGCAGCTTACTAGCGGGGGGGCCAGAGACCCAGTACTTC; CDR3aa: CASSLLAGGPETQYF
j_gene: TRBJ1-3; v_gene: TRBV20-1; d_gene: NA; abundance: NA; len: 14; CDR3nt: TGCAGTGCTAGTCCTGCTACCTCTGGAAACACCATATATTTT; CDR3aa: CSASPATSGNTIYF
j_gene: TRBJ2-1; v_gene: TRBV11-3; d_gene: TRBD2; abundance: NA; len: 12; CDR3nt: TGTGCCAGCAGCTCGCGGGGGGGTGAGCAGTTCTTC; CDR3aa: CASSSRGGEQFF
j_gene: TRBJ1-6; v_gene: TRBV5-1; d_gene: NA; abundance: NA; len: 14; CDR3nt: TGCGCCAGCAGCTTGTTACAGGAAAATTCACCCCTCCACTTT; CDR3aa: CASSLLQENSPLHF
j_gene: TRBJ2-5; v_gene: TRBV4-2; d_gene: TRBD1; abundance: NA; len: 17; CDR3nt: TGTGCCAGCAGCCGAGTAGAGGGACAGGGAAGGCTAGAGACCCAGTACTTC; CDR3aa: CASSRVEGQGRLETQYF
j_gene: TRBJ2-1; v_gene: TRBV7-9; d_gene: TRBD1; abundance: once; len: 14; CDR3nt: TGTGCCACTCGGGCACAGGGGGGTGGGAATGAGCAGTTCTTC; CDR3aa: CATRAQGGGNEQFF
j_gene: TRBJ1-4; v_gene: TRBV30; d_gene: NA; abundance: NA; len: 14; CDR3nt: TGTGCCTGGAGTGTACACGGAGGATATGAAAAACTGTTTTTT; CDR3aa: CAWSVHGGYEKLFF
j_gene: TRBJ1-2; v_gene: TRBV7-9; d_gene: TRBD1; abundance: NA; len: 12; CDR3nt: TGTGCCAGCAGCTCCGAACAGGGGCCCTACACCTTC; CDR3aa: CASSSEQGPYTF
j_gene: TRBJ1-1; v_gene: TRBV7-3; d_gene: NA; abundance: NA; len: 14; CDR3nt: TGTGCCAGCAGCTCCACTGTGGGGGGCACTGAAGCTTTCTTT; CDR3aa: CASSSTVGGTEAFF
j_gene: TRBJ1-4; v_gene: TRBV7-9; d_gene: NA; abundance: NA; len: 14; CDR3nt: TGTGCCAGCAAACTAACGGGAACTAATGAAAAACTGTTTTTT; CDR3aa: CASKLTGTNEKLFF
j_gene: TRBJ2-2; v_gene: TRBV5-4; d_gene: NA; abundance: NA; len: 14; CDR3nt: TGTGCCAGCAGCCCGACAGCGAACACCGGGGAGCTGTTTTTT; CDR3aa: CASSPTANTGELFF
j_gene: TRBJ2-5; v_gene: TRBV7-6; d_gene: NA; abundance: NA; len: 16; CDR3nt: TGTGCCAGCAGCTTTCTTGGCCGTGGGGAGACAGAGACCCAGTACTTC; CDR3aa: CASSFLGRGETETQYF
j_gene: TRBJ1-1; v_gene: TRBV7-3; d_gene: TRBD1; abundance: NA; len: 16; CDR3nt: TGTGCCAGCAGCTTAAGGGACAGTACAGGCAGGAGTGAAGCTTTCTTT; CDR3aa: CASSLRDSTGRSEAFF
j_gene: TRBJ1-1; v_gene: TRBV20-1; d_gene: NA; abundance: NA; len: 15; CDR3nt: TGCAGTGCTAGTGTGGCGGAAACAATGAACACTGAAGCTTTCTTT; CDR3aa: CSASVAETMNTEAFF
j_gene: TRBJ1-2; v_gene: TRBV12-3/TRBV12-4; d_gene: NA; abundance: NA; len: 12; CDR3nt: TGTGCCAGCAGGCAGGTACACTATGGCTACACCTTC; CDR3aa: CASRQVHYGYTF
j_gene: TRBJ1-1; v_gene: TRBV5-1; d_gene: NA; abundance: NA; len: 15; CDR3nt: TGCGCCAGCAGCCCGATGCCAGGGCAGAACACTGAAGCTTTCTTT; CDR3aa: CASSPMPGQNTEAFF
j_gene: TRBJ1-2; v_gene: TRBV12-3/TRBV12-4; d_gene: TRBD1; abundance: once; len: 11; CDR3nt: TGTGCCAGCAGTCCGGGGACAGGGGGAATCTTC; CDR3aa: CASSPGTGGIF
j_gene: TRBJ1-3; v_gene: TRBV13; d_gene: NA; abundance: NA; len: 17; CDR3nt: TGTGCCAGCAGCTTAGGCCTGAACAGCTACTCTGGAAACACCATATATTTT; CDR3aa: CASSLGLNSYSGNTIYF